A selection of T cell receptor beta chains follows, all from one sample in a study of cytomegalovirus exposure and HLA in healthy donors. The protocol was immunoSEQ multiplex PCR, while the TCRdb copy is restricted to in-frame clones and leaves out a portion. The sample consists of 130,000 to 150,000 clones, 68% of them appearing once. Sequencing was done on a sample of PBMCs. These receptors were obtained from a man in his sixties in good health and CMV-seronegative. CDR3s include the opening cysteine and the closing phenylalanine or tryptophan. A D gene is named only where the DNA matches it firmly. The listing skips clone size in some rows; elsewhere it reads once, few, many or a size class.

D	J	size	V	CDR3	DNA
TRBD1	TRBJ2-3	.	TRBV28	CASSLGAGTGGTDTQYF	TGTGCCAGCAGTTTAGGGGCCGGGACAGGGGGCACAGATACGCAGTATTTT
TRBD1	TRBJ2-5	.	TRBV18	CASSPGTGNQETQYF	TGTGCCAGCTCCCCCGGGACAGGGAACCAAGAGACCCAGTACTTC
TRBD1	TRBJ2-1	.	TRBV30	CAWSGQGAGYNEQFF	TGTGCCTGGAGTGGACAGGGGGCGGGATACAATGAGCAGTTCTTC
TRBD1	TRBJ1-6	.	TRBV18	CASSGVGTVNNSPLHF	TGTGCCAGCTCTGGGGTCGGGACAGTGAATAATTCACCCCTCCACTTT
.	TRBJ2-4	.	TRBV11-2	CASSPRGGNIQYF	TGTGCCAGCAGCCCAAGGGGGGGGAACATTCAGTACTTC
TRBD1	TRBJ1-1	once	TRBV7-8	CASSPTGGNLNTEAFF	TGTGCCAGCAGTCCGACAGGGGGGAATTTGAACACTGAAGCTTTCTTT
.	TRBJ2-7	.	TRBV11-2	CASSLSRDAYEQYF	TGTGCCAGCAGCTTAAGCAGGGATGCCTACGAGCAGTACTTC
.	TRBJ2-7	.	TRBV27	CASSLSGRGAYEQYF	TGTGCCAGCAGTTTATCGGGTCGGGGAGCGTACGAGCAGTACTTC
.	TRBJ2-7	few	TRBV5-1	CASSFGTGGIAGGNEQYF	TGCGCCAGCAGCTTCGGGACAGGGGGAATAGCGGGAGGAAATGAGCAGTACTTC
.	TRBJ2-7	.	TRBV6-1	CASSEGDNEQYF	TGTGCCAGCAGTGAAGGCGACAACGAGCAGTACTTC
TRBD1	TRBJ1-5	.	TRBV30	CAWRGTGRSNQPQHF	TGTGCCTGGAGGGGGACAGGGAGGAGCAATCAGCCCCAGCATTTT
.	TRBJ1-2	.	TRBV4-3	CASSQDLGTGYGYTF	TGCGCCAGCAGCCAAGATCTCGGGACTGGCTATGGCTACACCTTC
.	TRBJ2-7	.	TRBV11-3	CASSLEGEWNEQYF	TGTGCCAGCAGCTTAGAAGGGGAATGGAACGAGCAGTACTTC